The clone carrying this TCR beta chain was picked up one time. Its antigen is as yet unknown. This entry belongs to a study of tumor and adjacent non-tumor tissue in lung cancer. Whole-study context: Patients were aged about 31 to 85, 9 to 10 men and about 5 women, stage I to III.

The template was RNA from unsorted bulk tissue. Overall study findings and caveats: Top 100 clones took a larger repertoire share in normal lung. Shorter survival was associated with higher TCR diversity in tumors.

The germline V and J ends were trimmed by 5 bases and 7 bases, with 19 bases remaining between them. The CDR3 length is 15 residues. The germline CDR1 and CDR2 sequences are SGHNT and YENEEA. TCRbeta libraries were built with three rounds of nested PCR, modified from ARM-PCR. TCRdb fed the multiplex PCR reads into MiXCR, producing one record per CDR3 protein. The repertoire has approximately 120,000 distinct CDR3 sequences, about 75% of them found once; the top ten carry about 40%. This receptor was taken from an older woman with non-small cell lung cancer. The sample was lung tumor tissue. The chain uses TRBV11-3 and TRBJ2-3, with D uncertain. CDR3 in DNA: TGTGCCAGCAGCCCTGCCGGGCTGAGAGGTCATACGCAGTATTTT. Translated: CASSPAGLRGHTQYF. Filled out from reference TRBV11-3 and TRBJ2-3, the complete variable domain reads EAGVVQSPRYKIIEKKQPVAFWCNPISGHNTLYWYLQNLGQGPELLIRYENEEAVDDSQLPKDRFSAERLKGVDSTLKIQPAELGDSAVYLCASSPAGLRGHTQYFGPGTRLTVL.